Following are 5 T cell receptor beta chains from one sample sequenced in a study of cytomegalovirus exposure and HLA in healthy donors. PCR amplification relied on 60 Vbeta primers (plus 13 Jbeta primers). The repertoire was sequenced with immunoSEQ multiplex PCR; TCRdb's copy has only in-frame clones and lacks some. The repertoire consists of about 210,000 clones, with about four fifths occurring once and the leading ten covering roughly 10%. Sequenced material: PBMCs. Every receptor here comes from a woman in her forties or fifties in good health and CMV-seropositive.

V and J are TRBV7-3 and TRBJ2-2; D remains ambiguous. The CDR3 spans 13 residues. V was pared by 5 bases and J by 7 bases, with 11 bases between. Germline-derived CDR1 and CDR2 are SGHTA and FQGTGA. CDR3 loop: CASSRFWSGELFF. The CDR3 DNA follows: TGTGCCAGCAGCCGCTTTTGGAGCGGGGAGCTGTTTTTT.

This chain links TRBV19 with TRBJ1-2, with 8 bases fitting TRBD1. The CDR3 has 13 residues. Per the germline V gene, CDR1 is LNHDA and CDR2 is SQIVND (reference sequence). The V segment lost 4 bases and the J segment 2 bases; nucleotides outside the gene matches: 0. Here the CDR3 DNA reads TGTGCCAGTAGTAGGGACAGGAACTATGGCTACACCTTC. Protein product: CASSRDRNYGYTF.

The CDR3 sequence is CSVELGVDQPQHF. The CDR3, as DNA: TGCAGCGTTGAACTAGGGGTGGATCAGCCCCAGCATTTT. The chain uses TRBV29-1 and TRBJ1-5; D is possibly TRBD1 (5 bases). Germline-derived CDR1 and CDR2 are SQVTM and ANQGSEA. With 2 bases removed from V and 5 bases from J, the gap between germline ends came to 10 bases. CDR3 length: 13 amino acids.

This sequence joins TRBV7-3 and TRBJ2-2; TRBD2 aligns across 12 bases. From germline, CDR1 is SGHTA and CDR2 FQGTGA. There are 16 residues in the CDR3. V was clipped by 4 bases and J by 4 bases; unmatched bases: 4. CDR3 loop: CASSSLAGGPTGELFF. For the CDR3, the DNA is TGTGCCAGCAGCTCACTAGCGGGGGGCCCCACCGGGGAGCTGTTTTTT.

The chain is built from TRBV19 and TRBJ1-3; 10 bases fit TRBD1. J was trimmed by 4 bases and V by 6 bases; bases with no gene match: 3. This CDR3 spans 14 amino acids. Germline values: CDR1 LNHDA, CDR2 SQIVND (reference sequence). The DNA of the CDR3 is TGTGCCAGTAGCGACAGGGGGCGAGGAAACACCATATATTTT. Translation: CASSDRGRGNTIYF.